Sequencing of this TCR beta chain was carried out in a study of technical replicates of blood from a few donors. The length of the CDR3 is 16 residues. After removal of 6 bases from V and 6 bases from J, the junction contained 14 bases not matched to a gene. Germline CDR1 reads LNHDA; CDR2 reads SQIVND (reference sequence). Only in-frame clones appear in the TCRdb table, and some are missing; sequencing was by immunoSEQ multiplex PCR. The data hold some 94,000 clones, with about 96% observed a single time. The chain uses TRBV19 and TRBJ2-1, with TRBD2 matching 7 bases. This sequence was found in a human donor in good health. The sample taken for sequencing was T cells isolated from PBMCs. This CDR3 is CASSLRRGSGRNEQFF. CDR3 in DNA: TGTGCCAGTAGCCTGAGGCGCGGGAGCGGCCGCAATGAGCAGTTCTTC.